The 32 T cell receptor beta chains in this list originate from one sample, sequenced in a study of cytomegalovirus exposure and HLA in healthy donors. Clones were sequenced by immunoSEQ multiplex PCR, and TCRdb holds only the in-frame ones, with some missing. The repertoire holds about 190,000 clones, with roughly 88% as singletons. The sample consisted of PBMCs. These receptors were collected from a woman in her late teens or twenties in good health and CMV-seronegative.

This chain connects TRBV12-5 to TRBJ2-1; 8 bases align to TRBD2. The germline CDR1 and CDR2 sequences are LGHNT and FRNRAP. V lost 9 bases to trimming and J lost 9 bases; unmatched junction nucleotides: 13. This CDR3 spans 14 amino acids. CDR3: CASQAGASRGEQFF. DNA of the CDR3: TGTGCTAGCCAAGCGGGAGCCTCCCGGGGTGAGCAGTTCTTC. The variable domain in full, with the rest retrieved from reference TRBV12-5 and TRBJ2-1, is DARVTQTPRHKVTEMGQEVTMRCQPILGHNTVFWYRQTMMQGLELLAYFRNRAPLDDSGMPKDRFSAEMPDATLATLKIQPSEPRDSAVYFCASQAGASRGEQFFGPGTRLTVL.

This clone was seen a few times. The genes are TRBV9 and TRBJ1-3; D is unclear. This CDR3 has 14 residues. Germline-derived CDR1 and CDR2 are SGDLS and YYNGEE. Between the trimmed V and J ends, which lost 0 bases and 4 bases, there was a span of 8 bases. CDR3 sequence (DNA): TGTGCCAGCAGCGTAGCTGGTACAGGAAACACCATATATTTT. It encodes CASSVAGTGNTIYF.

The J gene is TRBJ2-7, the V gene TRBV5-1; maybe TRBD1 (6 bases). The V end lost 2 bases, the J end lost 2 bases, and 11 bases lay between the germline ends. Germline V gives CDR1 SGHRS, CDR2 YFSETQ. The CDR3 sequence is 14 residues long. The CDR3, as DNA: TGCGCCAGCAGCTTCAACAGGGTCGCCTACGAGCAGTACTTC. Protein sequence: CASSFNRVAYEQYF. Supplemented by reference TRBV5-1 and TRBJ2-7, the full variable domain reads KAGVTQTPRYLIKTRGQQVTLSCSPISGHRSVSWYQQTPGQGLQFLFEYFSETQRNKGNFPGRFSGRQFSNSRSEMNVSTLELGDSALYLCASSFNRVAYEQYFGPGTRLTVT.

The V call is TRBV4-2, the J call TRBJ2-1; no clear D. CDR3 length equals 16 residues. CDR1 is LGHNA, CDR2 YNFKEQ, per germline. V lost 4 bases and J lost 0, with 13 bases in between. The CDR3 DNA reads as TGTGCCAGCAGCCTATCGTTTCTACTCTCCTACAATGAGCAGTTCTTC. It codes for CASSLSFLLSYNEQFF.

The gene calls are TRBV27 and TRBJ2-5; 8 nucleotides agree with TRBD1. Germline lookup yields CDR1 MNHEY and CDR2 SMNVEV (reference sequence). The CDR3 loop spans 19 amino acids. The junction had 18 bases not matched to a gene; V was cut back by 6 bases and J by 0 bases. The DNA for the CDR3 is TGTGCCAGCAGCCCATCGGTCCAGAGGACAGGGCGAAACCAAGAGACCCAGTACTTC. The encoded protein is CASSPSVQRTGRNQETQYF.

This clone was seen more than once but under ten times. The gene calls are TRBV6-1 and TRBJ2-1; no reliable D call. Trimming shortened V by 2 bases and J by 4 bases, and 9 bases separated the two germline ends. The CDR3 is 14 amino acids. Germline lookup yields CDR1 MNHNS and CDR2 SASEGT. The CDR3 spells CASSEFALYNEQFF. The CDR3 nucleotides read TGTGCCAGCAGTGAATTTGCGTTATACAATGAGCAGTTCTTC.

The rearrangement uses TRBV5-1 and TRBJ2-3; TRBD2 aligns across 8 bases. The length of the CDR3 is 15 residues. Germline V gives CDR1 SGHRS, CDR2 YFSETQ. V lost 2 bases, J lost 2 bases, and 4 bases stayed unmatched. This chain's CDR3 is CASSFRGGHTDTQYF. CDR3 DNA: TGCGCCAGCAGCTTCCGGGGGGGACACACAGATACGCAGTATTTT.

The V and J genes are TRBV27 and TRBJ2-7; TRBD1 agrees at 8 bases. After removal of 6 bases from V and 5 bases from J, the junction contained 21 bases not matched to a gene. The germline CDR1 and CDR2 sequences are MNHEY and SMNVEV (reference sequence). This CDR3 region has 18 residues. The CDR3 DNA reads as TGTGCCAGCAGCCCCCCACGGCGGGTCGGGACAGGCGCCAACGAGCAGTACTTC. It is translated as CASSPPRRVGTGANEQYF.

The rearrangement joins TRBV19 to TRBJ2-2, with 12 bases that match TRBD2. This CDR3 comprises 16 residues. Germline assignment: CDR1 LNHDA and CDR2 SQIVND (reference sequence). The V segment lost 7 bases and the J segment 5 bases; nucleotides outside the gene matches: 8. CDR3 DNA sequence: TGTGCCAGTACCCCCCCTAGCGGGGGGGCGACCGGGGAGCTGTTTTTT. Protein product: CASTPPSGGATGELFF.

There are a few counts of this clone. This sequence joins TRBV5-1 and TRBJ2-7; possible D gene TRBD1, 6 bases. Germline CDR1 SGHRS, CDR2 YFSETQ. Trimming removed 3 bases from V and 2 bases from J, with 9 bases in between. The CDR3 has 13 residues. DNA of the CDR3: TGCGCCAGCAGCTCTGAGGGGGCCTACGAGCAGTACTTC. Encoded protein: CASSSEGAYEQYF.

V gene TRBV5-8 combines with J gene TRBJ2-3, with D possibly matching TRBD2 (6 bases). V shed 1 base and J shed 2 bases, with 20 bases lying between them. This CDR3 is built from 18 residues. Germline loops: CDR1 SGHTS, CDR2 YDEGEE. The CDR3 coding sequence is TGTGCCAGCAGCTTGTGGGGTCGTGGAGGGGTGGTCACAGATACGCAGTATTTT. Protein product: CASSLWGRGGVVTDTQYF. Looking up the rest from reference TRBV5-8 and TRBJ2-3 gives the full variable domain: EAGVTQSPTHLIKTRGQQATLRCSPISGHTSVYWYQQALGLGLQFLLWYDEGEERNRGNFPPRFSGRQFPNYSSELNVNALELEDSALYLCASSLWGRGGVVTDTQYFGPGTRLTVL.

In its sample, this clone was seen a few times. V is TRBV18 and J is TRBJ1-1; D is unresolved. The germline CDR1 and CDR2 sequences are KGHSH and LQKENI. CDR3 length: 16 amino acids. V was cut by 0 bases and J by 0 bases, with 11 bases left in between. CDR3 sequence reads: CASSPPERVLNTEAFF. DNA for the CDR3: TGTGCCAGCTCACCACCGGAGCGGGTTTTGAACACTGAAGCTTTCTTT.

The chain's CDR3 is CASSQSREGGYTF. The CDR3, as DNA: TGCGCCAGCAGCCAGAGCAGGGAAGGTGGCTACACCTTC. This chain uses TRBV5-1 with TRBJ1-2; the D gene is possibly TRBD1 (5 bases). The V end lost 4 bases, the J end lost 7 bases, and 14 bases lay between the germline ends. The CDR3 spans 13 residues. Looked up from germline, CDR1 is SGHRS and CDR2 is YFSETQ.

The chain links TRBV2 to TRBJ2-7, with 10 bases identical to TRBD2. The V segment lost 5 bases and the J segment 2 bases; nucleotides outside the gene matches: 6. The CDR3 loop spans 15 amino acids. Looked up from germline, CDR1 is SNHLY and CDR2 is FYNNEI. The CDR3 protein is CASSLSGGGPYEQYF. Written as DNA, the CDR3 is TGTGCCAGCAGTCTGAGCGGGGGGGGCCCCTACGAGCAGTACTTC.

The CDR3 region is CASSRGQGASNTEAFF. The CDR3 region has the DNA TGTGCCAGCAGCCGAGGACAGGGGGCCAGCAACACTGAAGCTTTCTTT. The gene calls are TRBV5-4 and TRBJ1-1; 11 bases line up with TRBD1. The germline CDR1 and CDR2 sequences are SGHNT and YYREEE (reference sequence). The CDR3 runs 16 residues. After removal of 4 bases from V and 2 bases from J, the junction contained 7 bases not matched to a gene.

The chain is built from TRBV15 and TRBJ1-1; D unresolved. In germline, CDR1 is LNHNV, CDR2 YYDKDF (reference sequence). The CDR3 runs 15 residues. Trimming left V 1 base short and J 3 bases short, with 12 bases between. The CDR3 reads CATSRATGAYTEAFF. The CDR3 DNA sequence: TGTGCCACCAGCAGAGCAACGGGTGCGTACACTGAAGCTTTCTTT.

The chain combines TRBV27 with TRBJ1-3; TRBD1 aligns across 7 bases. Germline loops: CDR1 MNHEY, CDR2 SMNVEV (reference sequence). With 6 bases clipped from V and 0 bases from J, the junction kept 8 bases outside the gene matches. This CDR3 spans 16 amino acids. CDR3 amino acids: CASRRDSSYSGNTIYF. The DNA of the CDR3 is TGTGCCAGCAGGAGGGACAGTTCCTACTCTGGAAACACCATATATTTT.

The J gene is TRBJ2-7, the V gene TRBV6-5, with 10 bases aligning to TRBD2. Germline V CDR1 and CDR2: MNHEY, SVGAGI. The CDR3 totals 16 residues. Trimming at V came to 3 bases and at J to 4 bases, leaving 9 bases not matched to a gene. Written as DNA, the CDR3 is TGTGCCAGCAGTTATCTAGTAGGACTAGCGGTTTACGAGCAGTACTTC. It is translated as CASSYLVGLAVYEQYF.

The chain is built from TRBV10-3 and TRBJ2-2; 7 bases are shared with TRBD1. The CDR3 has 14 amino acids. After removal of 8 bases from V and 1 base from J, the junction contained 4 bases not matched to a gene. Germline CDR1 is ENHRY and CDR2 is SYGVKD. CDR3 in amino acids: CAIRQGENTGELFF. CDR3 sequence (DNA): TGTGCCATCCGCCAGGGGGAGAACACCGGGGAGCTGTTTTTT.

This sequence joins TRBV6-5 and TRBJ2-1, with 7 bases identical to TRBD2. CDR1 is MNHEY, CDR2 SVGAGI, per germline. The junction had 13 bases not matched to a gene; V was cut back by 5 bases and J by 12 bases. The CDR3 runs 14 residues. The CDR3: CASSAMGAGSRQFF. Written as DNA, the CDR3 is TGTGCCAGCAGTGCCATGGGAGCGGGGAGCCGGCAGTTCTTC.

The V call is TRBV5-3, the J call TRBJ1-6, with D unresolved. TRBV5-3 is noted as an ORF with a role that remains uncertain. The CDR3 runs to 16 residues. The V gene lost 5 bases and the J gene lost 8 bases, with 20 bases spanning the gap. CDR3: CARSPSPSTQDSPLHF. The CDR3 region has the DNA TGTGCCAGAAGTCCTTCCCCATCAACCCAGGATTCACCCCTCCACTTT.

This chain's CDR3 is CASSANQYAGLAGAHEQYF. In DNA, the CDR3 is TGTGCCAGCAGTGCGAACCAATATGCGGGACTAGCGGGGGCCCACGAGCAGTACTTC. The chain combines TRBV2 with TRBJ2-7; 14 nucleotides match TRBD2. The CDR3 totals 19 residues. V lost 4 bases and J lost 5; bases outside the gene matches: 16. Germline V gives CDR1 SNHLY, CDR2 FYNNEI.

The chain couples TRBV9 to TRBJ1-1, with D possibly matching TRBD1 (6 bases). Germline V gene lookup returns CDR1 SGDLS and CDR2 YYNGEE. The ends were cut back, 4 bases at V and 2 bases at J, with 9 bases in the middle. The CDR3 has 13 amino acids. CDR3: CASSPQGNTEAFF. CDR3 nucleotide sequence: TGTGCCAGCAGCCCACAGGGTAACACTGAAGCTTTCTTT.

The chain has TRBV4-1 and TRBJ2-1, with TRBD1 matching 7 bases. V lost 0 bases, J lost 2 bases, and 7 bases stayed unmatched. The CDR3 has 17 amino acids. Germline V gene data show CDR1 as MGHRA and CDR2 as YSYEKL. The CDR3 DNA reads TGCGCCAGCAGCCAAGATGTCTCCAGGGGGACCTACAATGAGCAGTTCTTC. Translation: CASSQDVSRGTYNEQFF.

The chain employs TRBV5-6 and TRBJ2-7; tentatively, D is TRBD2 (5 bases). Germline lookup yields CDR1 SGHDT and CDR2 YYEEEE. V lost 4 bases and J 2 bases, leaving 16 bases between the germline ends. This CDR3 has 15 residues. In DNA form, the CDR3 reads TGTGCCAGCAGCCCCGAGGGTGCGCGTGCCTACGAGCAGTACTTC. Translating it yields CASSPEGARAYEQYF.

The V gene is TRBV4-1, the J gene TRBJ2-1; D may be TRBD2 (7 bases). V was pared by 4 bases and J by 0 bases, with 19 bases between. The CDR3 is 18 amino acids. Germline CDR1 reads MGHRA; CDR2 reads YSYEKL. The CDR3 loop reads CASSRGGTSARSYNEQFF. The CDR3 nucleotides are TGCGCCAGCAGCCGGGGGGGCACTAGCGCTCGCTCCTACAATGAGCAGTTCTTC.

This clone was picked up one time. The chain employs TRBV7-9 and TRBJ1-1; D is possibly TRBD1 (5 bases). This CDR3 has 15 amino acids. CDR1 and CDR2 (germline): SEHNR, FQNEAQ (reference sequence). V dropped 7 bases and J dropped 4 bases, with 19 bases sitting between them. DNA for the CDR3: TGTGCCAGCACGGTCTCGACAGCGCCTGGCACTGAAGCTTTCTTT. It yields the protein CASTVSTAPGTEAFF.

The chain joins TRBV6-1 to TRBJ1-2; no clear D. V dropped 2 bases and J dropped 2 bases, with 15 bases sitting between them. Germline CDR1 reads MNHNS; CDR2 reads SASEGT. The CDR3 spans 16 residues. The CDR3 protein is CASSEYIGDANYGYTF. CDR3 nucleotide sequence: TGTGCCAGCAGTGAATATATTGGAGACGCAAACTATGGCTACACCTTC.

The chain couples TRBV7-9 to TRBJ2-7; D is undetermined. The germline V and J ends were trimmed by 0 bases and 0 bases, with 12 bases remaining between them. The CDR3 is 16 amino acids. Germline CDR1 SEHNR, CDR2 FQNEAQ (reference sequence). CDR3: CASSLAPTVPSYEQYF. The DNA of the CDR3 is TGTGCCAGCAGCTTAGCCCCTACAGTTCCCTCCTACGAGCAGTACTTC.

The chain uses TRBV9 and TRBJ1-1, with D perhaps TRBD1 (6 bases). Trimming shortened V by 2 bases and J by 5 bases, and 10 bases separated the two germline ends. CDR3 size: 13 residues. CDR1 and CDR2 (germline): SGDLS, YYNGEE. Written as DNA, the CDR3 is TGTGCCAGCAGCGTCATACAGGGTACTGAAGCTTTCTTT. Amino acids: CASSVIQGTEAFF. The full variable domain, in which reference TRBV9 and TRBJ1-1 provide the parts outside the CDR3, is DSGVTQTPKHLITATGQRVTLRCSPRSGDLSVYWYQQSLDQGLQFLIQYYNGEERAKGNILERFSAQQFPDLHSELNLSSLELGDSALYFCASSVIQGTEAFFGQGTRLTVV.

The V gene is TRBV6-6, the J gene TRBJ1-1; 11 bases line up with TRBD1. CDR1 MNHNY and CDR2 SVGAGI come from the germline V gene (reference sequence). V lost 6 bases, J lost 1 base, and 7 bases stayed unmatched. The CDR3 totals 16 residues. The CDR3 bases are TGTGCCAGCAGCGGGACAGGGGGGATAGGGAACACTGAAGCTTTCTTT. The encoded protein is CASSGTGGIGNTEAFF.

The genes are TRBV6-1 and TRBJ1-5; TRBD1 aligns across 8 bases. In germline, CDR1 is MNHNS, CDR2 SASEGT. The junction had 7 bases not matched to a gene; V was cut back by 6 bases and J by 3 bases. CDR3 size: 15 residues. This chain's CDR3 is CASSYGTGNNQPQHF. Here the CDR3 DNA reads TGTGCCAGCAGCTATGGGACAGGCAACAATCAGCCCCAGCATTTT.